A single TCR beta chain is shown here with its context. Its specificity is not known. This specimen belongs to a study of cytomegalovirus exposure and HLA in healthy donors. Study-wide results and limits: An ancestry cluster, one associated with Asian ancestry, reportedly showed fewer N-insertions than the roughly 700-donor mean in a later analysis. Trimming of TCR beta V- and J-genes showed a link, identified in a later analysis, to a missense DCLRE1C variant.

Both 60 Vbeta primers and 13 Jbeta primers went into the PCR. TCRdb's table, derived via immunoSEQ multiplex PCR, lists solely in-frame clones and lacks some. This sample has about 86,000 clones, with roughly 77% found just once. The CDR3 spans 16 residues. The trim removed 1 base at V and 3 bases at J, leaving 10 bases unmatched. The V gene's germline CDR1 is SQVTM and CDR2 ANQGSEA. Donors showed nominal health when sampled, although they likely had unrecorded immune exposures. Material: PBMCs. This receptor was identified in a woman in her 40s in good health and CMV-seropositive. The chain employs TRBV29-1 and TRBJ2-5; TRBD1 matches at 8 bases. CDR3 loop: CSVEAQGQAIEETQYF. In nucleotides, the CDR3 is TGCAGCGTTGAAGCACAGGGACAGGCGATAGAAGAGACCCAGTACTTC. The variable domain in full, completed from reference TRBV29-1 and TRBJ2-5, reads SAVISQKPSRDICQRGTSLTIQCQVDSQVTMMFWYRQQPGQSLTLIATANQGSEATYESGFVIDKFPISRPNLTFSTLTVSNMSPEDSSIYLCSVEAQGQAIEETQYFGPGTRLLVL.